This passage covers 5 T cell receptor beta chains from one sample sequenced in a study of T-cell reconstitution after alpha-beta-depleted transplantation in children. It was with unique molecular identifiers that the TCRbeta library was prepared. Each CDR3 protein is one row after TCRdb ran MiXCR on the PCR reads. The profile shows around 200,000 distinct CDR3 sequences, roughly 8.3% of them singletons. The specimen comprised PBMCs, mostly from graft donor cells, sampled 360 days after TCRalphabeta/CD19-depleted stem cell transplant. The receptors derive from a male patient aged 2-9 years who had a stem cell transplant for acute myeloid leukemia, so the T cells may come from the graft donor.

This rearrangement joins TRBV10-3 to TRBJ2-5, with 8 positions matching TRBD1. This CDR3 is 14 amino acids long. After removal of 4 bases from V and 5 bases from J, the junction contained 6 bases not matched to a gene. Looked up from germline, CDR1 is ENHRY and CDR2 is SYGVKD. CDR3: CAISGTGWRETQYF. Here the CDR3 DNA reads TGTGCCATCAGTGGGACAGGGTGGAGGGAGACCCAGTACTTC.

This clonotype was seen more than once but under ten times. The chain joins TRBV21-1 to TRBJ2-5; the listed D gene, TRBD2, was not tested against the DNA. TRBV21-1 is designated a pseudogene. The CDR3 runs to 15 residues. The CDR3 DNA sequence: TGTGCCAGCAGCAGAAGGTTCGCGGGAGACGAGACCCAGTACTTC. Translation gives CASSRRFAGDETQYF.

This clonotype has more than one count but fewer than ten. The genes are TRBV5-1 and TRBJ2-7; 9 nucleotides align to TRBD1. The CDR3 has 16 residues. J was trimmed by 5 bases and V by 2 bases; bases with no gene match: 11. Germline V gives CDR1 SGHRS, CDR2 YFSETQ. CDR3: CASSLQTGTGTHEQYF. Here the CDR3 DNA reads TGCGCCAGCAGCTTACAGACCGGGACAGGGACCCACGAGCAGTACTTC.

This clonotype has at least ten counts. The chain joins TRBV10-3 to TRBJ1-2; no clear D. The germline V gene encodes CDR1 ENHRY and CDR2 SYGVKD. The CDR3 has 11 residues. V was pared by 3 bases and J by 8 bases, with 7 bases between. As DNA, the CDR3 is TGTGCCATCAGTGACAACCCGGGCTACACCTTC. Its translation: CAISDNPGYTF.

The rearrangement joins TRBV29-1 to TRBJ2-5; D is unresolved. The V end lost 3 bases, the J end lost 5 bases, and 10 bases lay between the germline ends. Looked up from germline, CDR1 is SQVTM and CDR2 is ANQGSEA. This CDR3 is built from 12 residues. The CDR3 protein is CSVESAAETQYF. In DNA form, the CDR3 reads TGCAGCGTTGAGTCCGCTGCGGAGACCCAGTACTTC.